This T cell receptor (beta chain) was captured by sequencing in a study of blood T cell repertoires in COVID-19. Per the original methods: For nucleated cells, counts were estimated from reference gene primer amplification. The data were produced by immunoSEQ multiplex PCR, yet TCRdb's version contains in-frame clones alone and is incomplete. D and trimming were read from the DNA, whereas the V and J calls and clone size are those reported in that table. The sample carries 90,000 or so clones, 89% recorded once. This CDR3 spans 16 amino acids. The germline CDR1 and CDR2 sequences are SGHVS and FQNEAQ. V trimming: 5 bases; J trimming: 5 bases; junction bases outside the gene matches: 10.

This sequence originates from a woman aged 80 or over with active COVID-19. The chain joins TRBV7-8 to TRBJ1-4; 8 nucleotides line up with TRBD1. Sequences were obtained from peripheral blood. The CDR3 region is CASSLETGAANEKLFF. CDR3 bases: TGTGCCAGCAGCCTAGAGACAGGGGCCGCGAATGAAAAACTGTTTTTT. Filled out from reference TRBV7-8 and TRBJ1-4, the complete variable domain reads GAGVSQSPRYKVAKRGQDVALRCDPISGHVSLFWYQQALGQGPEFLTYFQNEAQLDKSGLPSDRFFAERPEGSVSTLKIQRTQQEDSAVYLCASSLETGAANEKLFFGSGTQLSVL.